The T cell receptor beta chain under discussion was sequenced for a study of blood T cell repertoires in COVID-19. Study context: Sites across the United States, Italy and Spain contributed samples from acute and convalescent COVID-19. Sample material is recorded as cDNA or gDNA derived from T cells, B-cell-depleted T cells, or PBMCs.

Authors' methods: Amplification of reference gene primers was used by the study to estimate nucleated cell counts. Method: immunoSEQ multiplex PCR; TCRdb's copy keeps in-frame clones and lacks some. V, J and clone size reflect that table, while D and trimming were determined from the DNA. Of some 150,000 clones detected, 87% appear once; the ten largest clones hold approximately 40%. The CDR3 has 15 residues. From germline, CDR1 is MGHDK and CDR2 SYGVNS. The junction had 9 bases not matched to a gene; V was cut back by 3 bases and J by 8 bases. The sequence came from a man aged 50-60 years who had recovered from COVID-19. The rearrangement joins TRBV25-1 to TRBJ2-3, with 9 bases lining up with TRBD2. The sequencing sample was made of peripheral blood. The DNA of the CDR3 is TGTGCCAGCAGTGAGAATAGCGGGGGAAGGGGTACGCAGTATTTT. Protein sequence: CASSENSGGRGTQYF.